Reported below is one T cell receptor beta chain. The data were obtained in a study of blood T cell repertoires in COVID-19. Original methodology: Amplified reference gene primers provided the basis for estimating nucleated cell counts. Profiled with immunoSEQ multiplex PCR; TCRdb holds only in-frame clones, not every one. V and J calls and clone size are copied from that table; D and trimming were computed from the DNA. The profile covers approximately 150,000 clones, with 87% appearing a single time and about 1.4% taken by the ten largest. J lost 4 bases, V lost 4 bases, and 8 bases had no gene match. CDR3 size: 15 residues. Germline V gene sequence: CDR1 SGDLS, CDR2 YYNGEE.

The sequence was obtained from a woman aged 50 to 60 with acute or convalescent COVID-19. The J gene is TRBJ1-3, the V gene TRBV9; 7 positions match TRBD1. The material sequenced was peripheral blood. The CDR3: CASSRQGNDGNTIYF. The CDR3, as DNA: TGTGCCAGCAGCAGACAGGGTAATGACGGAAACACCATATATTTT.